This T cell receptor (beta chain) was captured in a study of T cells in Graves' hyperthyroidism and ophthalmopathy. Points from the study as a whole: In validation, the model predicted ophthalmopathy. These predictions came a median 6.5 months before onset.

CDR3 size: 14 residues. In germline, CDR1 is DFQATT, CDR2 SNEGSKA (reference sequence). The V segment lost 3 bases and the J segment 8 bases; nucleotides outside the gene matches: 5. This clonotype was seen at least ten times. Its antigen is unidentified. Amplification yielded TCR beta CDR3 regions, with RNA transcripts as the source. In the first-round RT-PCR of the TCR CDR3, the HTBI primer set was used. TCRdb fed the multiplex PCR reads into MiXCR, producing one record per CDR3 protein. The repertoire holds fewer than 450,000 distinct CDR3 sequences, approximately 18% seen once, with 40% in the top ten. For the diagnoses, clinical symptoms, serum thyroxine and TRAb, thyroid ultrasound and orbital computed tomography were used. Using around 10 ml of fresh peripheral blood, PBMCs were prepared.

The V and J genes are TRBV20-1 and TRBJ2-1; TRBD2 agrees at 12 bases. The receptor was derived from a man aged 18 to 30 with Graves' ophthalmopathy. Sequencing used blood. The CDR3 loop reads CSASPSGGAHEQFF. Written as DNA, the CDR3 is TGCAGTGCTAGCCCTAGCGGGGGGGCCCATGAGCAGTTCTTC.